A single sample gave rise to the 27 T cell receptor beta chains below, sequenced in a study of shared clonotypes between healthy human individuals. The data were produced by immunoSEQ multiplex PCR, yet TCRdb's version contains in-frame clones alone and is incomplete. The data show more than 2,000,000 clones, 93% seen once. The sample taken for sequencing was naive CD4+ T cells from PBMCs. The subset denotes: CD45RA+ positively selected. These receptors were taken from a man aged 18 to 35 in good health. Some clones in this sample may be carry-over from other donors' samples.

The V gene is TRBV5-3, the J gene TRBJ1-5, with D possibly being TRBD1 (5 bases). TRBV5-3 is treated as an ORF (open reading frame) with a function not yet certain. CDR3 length equals 15 residues. V was clipped by 1 base and J by 3 bases, with 11 bases between them. CDR3 DNA sequence: TGTGCCAGAAGCTTGATCGGCAGGGACAATCAGCCCCAGCATTTT. Translation: CARSLIGRDNQPQHF.

The gene calls are TRBV6-6 and TRBJ1-2; D is ambiguous. Germline assignment: CDR1 MNHNY and CDR2 SVGAGI (reference sequence). This CDR3 is built from 14 residues. The germline V and J ends were trimmed by 6 bases and 6 bases, with 17 bases remaining between them. The CDR3 bases are TGTGCCAGCAGCGCAGGTAGAGGATTCCATGGCTACACCTTC. Translating gives CASSAGRGFHGYTF.

Concerning this clone: The sample holds other DNA sequences that translate to the same CDR3. The gene calls are TRBV18 and TRBJ2-7, with TRBD1 identical over 7 bases. The V segment lost 3 bases and the J segment 3 bases; nucleotides outside the gene matches: 2. The CDR3 runs to 13 residues. In germline, CDR1 is KGHSH, CDR2 LQKENI. Here the CDR3 reads CASSPAGGYEQYF. In nucleotides, the CDR3 is TGTGCCAGCTCACCGGCAGGGGGCTACGAGCAGTACTTC.

The J gene is TRBJ2-7, the V gene TRBV7-2; possibly TRBD1 for D (5 bases). Germline V lookup: CDR1 SGHTA, CDR2 FQGNSA. The ends were cut back, 2 bases at V and 4 bases at J, with 12 bases in the middle. The CDR3 is 14 amino acids. In DNA form, the CDR3 reads TGTGCCAGCAGCTTACAGTCAGGGCCATACGAGCAGTACTTC. Protein sequence: CASSLQSGPYEQYF.

This clone has a single count. The V and J genes are TRBV11-3 and TRBJ2-3, with D unclear. Germline CDR1 and CDR2: SGHNT and YENEEA. The V and J ends lost 4 bases and 5 bases respectively, with 10 bases between them. The CDR3 is 13 residues long. The DNA of the CDR3 is TGTGCCAGCAGCTCCAATTTCCAAGATACGCAGTATTTT. Translated: CASSSNFQDTQYF.

The chain has TRBV18 and TRBJ1-3; possibly TRBD1 for D (6 bases). The CDR3 totals 16 residues. CDR1 KGHSH and CDR2 LQKENI come from the germline V gene. V was trimmed by 3 bases and J by 3 bases, leaving 15 bases between them. CDR3 loop: CASSPLGGARGNTIYF. The CDR3 coding sequence is TGTGCCAGCTCACCCTTGGGGGGGGCGCGTGGAAACACCATATATTTT.

The chain uses TRBV11-3 and TRBJ2-2; perhaps TRBD1 as D (5 bases). This CDR3 has 15 residues. CDR1 and CDR2 (germline): SGHNT, YENEEA. V was cut by 5 bases and J by 6 bases, with 16 bases left in between. Here the CDR3 DNA reads TGTGCCAGCAGCCCTGGACAAACCGCGGCCGGGGAGCTGTTTTTT. This gives the protein CASSPGQTAAGELFF.

The chain links TRBV7-2 to TRBJ2-2; 8 bases fit TRBD2. The CDR3 has 16 residues. CDR1 is SGHTA and CDR2 is FQGNSA in the germline V gene. J gave up 4 bases and V 5 bases, and 9 bases lay outside the gene matches. CDR3 region: CASSSVSGSSTGELFF. The CDR3 region has the DNA TGTGCCAGCAGCAGTGTCAGCGGGAGTTCCACCGGGGAGCTGTTTTTT.

The V call is TRBV7-9, the J call TRBJ2-4, with a possible D match to TRBD2 (5 bases). Looked up from germline, CDR1 is SEHNR and CDR2 is FQNEAQ (reference sequence). CDR3 length: 14 residues. V shed 5 bases and J shed 0 bases, with 8 bases lying between them. The DNA of the CDR3 is TGTGCCAGCAGCCAGGAGGTAGCCAAAAACATTCAGTACTTC. Its translation is CASSQEVAKNIQYF.

This chain links TRBV19 with TRBJ2-4; 8 bases are shared with TRBD2. The CDR3 extends over 15 amino acids. Germline V CDR1 and CDR2: LNHDA, SQIVND (reference sequence). V dropped 3 bases and J dropped 8; count of bases not matched to a gene: 9. The CDR3 DNA reads as TGTGCCAGTAGTATCATAGCGGGGTTTGGGGACATTCAGTACTTC. The encoded protein is CASSIIAGFGDIQYF.

The chain uses TRBV7-2 and TRBJ2-3; D uncertain. Germline V gene data show CDR1 as SGHTA and CDR2 as FQGNSA. The CDR3 totals 14 residues. Trimming stripped 1 base from V and 2 bases from J, with 7 bases between. CDR3 coding DNA: TGTGCCAGCAGCTTAGAACCCTACACAGATACGCAGTATTTT. It encodes CASSLEPYTDTQYF. Looking up the rest from reference TRBV7-2 and TRBJ2-3 gives the full variable domain: GAGVSQSPSNKVTEKGKDVELRCDPISGHTALYWYRQSLGQGLEFLIYFQGNSAPDKSGLPSDRFSAERTGGSVSTLTIQRTQQEDSAVYLCASSLEPYTDTQYFGPGTRLTVL.

The V and J genes are TRBV5-4 and TRBJ2-5; D is perhaps TRBD1 or TRBD2 (5 bases each). The CDR3 is 13 amino acids. The V gene's germline CDR1 is SGHNT and CDR2 YYREEE (reference sequence). V lost 3 bases and J lost 4, with 10 bases in between. This chain's CDR3 is CASSSGPAETQYF. The DNA of the CDR3 is TGTGCCAGCAGCTCGGGACCAGCAGAGACCCAGTACTTC.

This clone was seen once. Written as DNA, the CDR3 is TGTGCCAGCAGTTTAAGGTCGGGCTATATTTTCGACCGAATCGGTACGCAGTATTTT. It is translated as CASSLRSGYIFDRIGTQYF. The chain joins TRBV28 to TRBJ2-3, with unresolved D. V shed 2 bases and J shed 8 bases, with 29 bases lying between them. This CDR3 is 19 amino acids long. Germline CDR1 is MDHEN and CDR2 is SYDVKM.

This clone was counted between two and nine times. The J gene is TRBJ1-1, the V gene TRBV14; weak D call: TRBD1 (6 bases). Per the germline V gene, CDR1 is SGHDN and CDR2 is FVKESK. CDR3 length: 14 amino acids. V dropped 0 bases and J dropped 10 bases, with 15 bases sitting between them. Here the CDR3 reads CASSQDLQGRPAFF. The CDR3 coding sequence is TGTGCCAGCAGCCAAGATCTTCAGGGGAGGCCAGCTTTCTTT.

V is TRBV30 and J is TRBJ2-1; D uncertain. V dropped 3 bases and J dropped 9 bases, with 9 bases sitting between them. The germline gives CDR1 GTSNPN, CDR2 SVGIG (reference sequence). The CDR3 length is 11 residues. The CDR3 here is CAWSFDTEQFF. DNA for the CDR3: TGTGCCTGGAGCTTCGACACTGAGCAGTTCTTC.

V usage is TRBV25-1 and J usage is TRBJ1-5, with a weak D call TRBD1 (6 bases). Germline V CDR1 and CDR2: MGHDK, SYGVNS. The CDR3 extends over 15 amino acids. Trimming left V 6 bases short and J 0 bases short, with 12 bases between. The CDR3 is CASSADSLSNQPQHF. CDR3 in DNA: TGTGCCAGCAGCGCGGACAGCCTTAGCAATCAGCCCCAGCATTTT. Drawing the rest from reference TRBV25-1 and TRBJ1-5, the complete variable domain is EADIYQTPRYLVIGTGKKITLECSQTMGHDKMYWYQQDPGMELHLIHYSYGVNSTEKGDLSSESTVSRIRTEHFPLTLESARPSHTSQYLCASSADSLSNQPQHFGDGTRLSIL.

J is TRBJ1-5 and V is TRBV28; perhaps TRBD1 as D (5 bases). This CDR3 is 17 amino acids long. Trimming stripped 4 bases from V and 6 bases from J, with 22 bases between. In germline, CDR1 is MDHEN, CDR2 SYDVKM. CDR3 protein: CASSSMQGWSDGQPQHF. CDR3 in DNA: TGTGCCAGCAGTTCCATGCAGGGTTGGTCAGATGGTCAGCCCCAGCATTTT.

The gene calls are TRBV11-1 and TRBJ1-1; a weak D match, TRBD1 (5 bases). V was clipped by 5 bases and J by 4 bases, with 11 bases between them. This CDR3 is built from 13 residues. Per germline, CDR1 SGHAT and CDR2 FQDESV (reference sequence). The CDR3 protein is CASSRHRFTEAFF. The CDR3 DNA sequence: TGTGCCAGCAGCCGACACAGGTTCACTGAAGCTTTCTTT.

V is TRBV18 and J is TRBJ2-7, with a weak D call TRBD1 (6 bases). Germline CDR1 KGHSH, CDR2 LQKENI. This CDR3 region has 15 residues. The V and J ends lost 4 bases and 1 base respectively, with 14 bases between them. CDR3 DNA sequence: TGTGCCAGCTCACTAGGGGCAGGGGATTCCTACGAGCAGTACTTC. This gives the protein CASSLGAGDSYEQYF. The full variable domain, with the rest looked up from reference TRBV18 and TRBJ2-7, is NAGVMQNPRHLVRRRGQEARLRCSPMKGHSHVYWYRQLPEEGLKFMVYLQKENIIDESGMPKERFSAEFPKEGPSILRIQQVVRGDSAAYFCASSLGAGDSYEQYFGPGTRLTVT.

The chain is built from TRBV25-1 and TRBJ2-1; D is unresolved. V dropped 6 bases and J dropped 3 bases, with 15 bases sitting between them. The V gene's germline CDR1 is MGHDK and CDR2 SYGVNS. The CDR3 runs 15 residues. CDR3 in amino acids: CASSQTSTDYNEQFF. The DNA for the CDR3 is TGTGCCAGCAGCCAGACAAGCACAGACTACAATGAGCAGTTCTTC.

The CDR3 sequence: CASSFTDYGYTF. The CDR3 coding sequence is TGTGCCAGCAGTTTCACAGACTATGGCTACACCTTC. This chain uses TRBV28 with TRBJ1-2; D gene ambiguous. V lost 3 bases and J 3 bases, leaving 5 bases between the germline ends. CDR1 is MDHEN, CDR2 SYDVKM, per germline. The CDR3 sequence is 12 residues long.

This chain uses TRBV18 with TRBJ1-3, with TRBD1 matching 11 bases. The CDR3 consists of 18 residues. V lost 2 bases to trimming and J lost 4 bases; unmatched junction nucleotides: 10. Germline V gene sequence: CDR1 KGHSH, CDR2 LQKENI. CDR3 amino acids: CASSPTSGQGADGNTIYF. In DNA, the CDR3 is TGTGCCAGCTCACCAACGAGCGGACAGGGGGCCGACGGAAACACCATATATTTT.

CDR3 region: CASRLTDQSVGYTF. CDR3 nucleotide sequence: TGCGCCAGCAGGCTTACGGATCAAAGCGTTGGCTACACCTTC. The chain carries TRBV5-1 and TRBJ1-2; no clear D gene. The V gene lost 5 bases and the J gene lost 7 bases, with 18 bases spanning the gap. The CDR3 runs to 14 residues. Germline V gives CDR1 SGHRS, CDR2 YFSETQ.

The chain uses TRBV28 and TRBJ2-3, with a weak D call TRBD2 (5 bases). CDR1 is MDHEN, CDR2 SYDVKM, per germline. The V end was cut by 6 bases, the J end by 6 bases, with 19 bases between. The CDR3 extends over 15 amino acids. Here the CDR3 DNA reads TGTGCCAGCAGAGCTTCTAGCTTATCGGGGGATACGCAGTATTTT. Residues: CASRASSLSGDTQYF.

There are a few counts of this clone. The V call is TRBV5-6, the J call TRBJ1-5; 8 bases are a match to TRBD1. Trimming took 0 bases from V and 5 from J; bases not matched to a gene: 1. Germline values: CDR1 SGHDT, CDR2 YYEEEE. This CDR3 has 14 residues. The CDR3 loop is CASSLGQGYQPQHF. In DNA form, the CDR3 reads TGTGCCAGCAGCTTGGGACAGGGGTATCAGCCCCAGCATTTT.

V gene TRBV10-3 combines with J gene TRBJ2-4; 11 positions agree with TRBD2. Losses at the gene ends were 4 bases for V and 1 base for J; bases not matched to a gene: 6. Germline CDR1 and CDR2: ENHRY and SYGVKD. The CDR3 is made up of 17 amino acids. DNA for the CDR3: TGTGCCATCAGTGCGGTACTAGCGGGAGACGCCAAAAACATTCAGTACTTC. Encoded protein: CAISAVLAGDAKNIQYF.

The V call is TRBV27, the J call TRBJ1-1; 11 bases align to TRBD1. J gave up 11 bases and V 0 bases, and 11 bases lay outside the gene matches. Per the germline V gene, CDR1 is MNHEY and CDR2 is SMNVEV (reference sequence). This CDR3 has 16 amino acids. The CDR3 DNA sequence: TGTGCCAGCAGTTTATCGTGGGACAGGGGGTTCTTTGAGGCTTTCTTT. Protein product: CASSLSWDRGFFEAFF.